The sequence of this TCR beta chain was determined in a study of memory CD4+ T cells and cytomegalovirus serostatus. Background on the study: Healthy Belgian adult donors included several CMV-positive and 24 CMV-negative people. Study-level findings and limits: Repertoires predicted CMV serostatus with median bootstrapped AUC of about 0.95. Each of roughly 65 CMV-associated TCRbeta sequences occurred in one to five individuals.

This clone was observed a handful of times. Its antigen remains unidentified. Between the trimmed V and J ends, which lost 0 bases and 0 bases, there was a span of 6 bases. Per germline, CDR1 GTSNPN and CDR2 SVGIG (reference sequence). This CDR3 is built from 14 residues. Generated by immunoSEQ multiplex PCR, the TCRdb table keeps only in-frame clones and is missing some. This repertoire shows about 62,000 clones, 75% to 80% found once; its top ten account for 4% to 5.5%. The sort gate was single viable CD3+CD4+CD8-CD45RO+ cells for memory CD4+ T cells. Serum IgG to CMV pp150, pp28, p38 and p52 defined serostatus.

The rearrangement joins TRBV30 to TRBJ1-3, with a weak D call TRBD1 (5 bases). The sample comprised memory CD4+ T cells from blood. This receptor was identified in an adult in good health and CMV-seropositive. The CDR3 loop is CAWSVGGSGNTIYF. Written as DNA, the CDR3 is TGTGCCTGGAGTGTGGGGGGCTCTGGAAACACCATATATTTT.